One sample yielded the 18 T cell receptor beta chains listed below, sequenced in a study of blood T cells in healthy people across ages. With a J-beta primer mix and a sample-barcoded 5' primer, a second PCR ran about 7 to 12 cycles. TCRdb analysed the 5' RACE reads with MiXCR anew, one entry per CDR3 protein. The profile shows 850,000 to 1,300,000 distinct CDR3 sequences, 40% to 45% of them singletons. Sequencing was done on a sample of blood. Every receptor here comes from a woman aged 60-70 years in good health.

The chain joins TRBV6-1 to TRBJ2-3; D not certain. Germline CDR1 and CDR2: MNHNS and SASEGT. This CDR3 is 11 amino acids long. V was cut by 6 bases and J by 7 bases, with 8 bases left in between. The CDR3 protein is CASSPVNTQYF. In nucleotides, the CDR3 is TGTGCCAGCAGCCCCGTAAATACGCAGTATTTT.

This chain joins TRBV3-1 and TRBJ2-4; D may be TRBD1 (5 bases). Germline V CDR1 and CDR2: LGHDT, YNNKEL (reference sequence). V gave up 5 bases and J gave up 6 bases, with 14 bases separating them. This CDR3 is 14 amino acids long. This CDR3 is CASSSTAGLNIQYF. The CDR3 DNA follows: TGTGCCAGCAGCTCTACGGCAGGGTTAAACATTCAGTACTTC.

The chain uses TRBV29-1 and TRBJ1-1; no clear D. The V and J ends lost 5 bases and 0 bases respectively, with 19 bases between them. CDR3 length: 16 residues. CDR1 and CDR2 (germline): SQVTM, ANQGSEA. The CDR3: CSVWEVRRLMNTEAFF. The CDR3 DNA follows: TGCAGCGTTTGGGAAGTCCGCCGACTCATGAACACTGAAGCTTTCTTT.

The chain recombines TRBV2 with TRBJ2-7, with a tentative D call TRBD1 (5 bases). CDR3 length: 17 amino acids. V was shortened by 4 bases and J by 0 bases, with 19 bases between the two germline ends. CDR1 is SNHLY, CDR2 FYNNEI, per germline. The CDR3 region is CASSVGKGATISYEQYF. DNA for the CDR3: TGTGCCAGCAGTGTGGGTAAAGGGGCAACCATCTCCTACGAGCAGTACTTC.

The chain couples TRBV20-1 to TRBJ2-1; 10 positions agree with TRBD2. V lost 6 bases to trimming and J lost 4 bases; unmatched junction nucleotides: 9. The V gene's germline CDR1 is DFQATT and CDR2 SNEGSKA (reference sequence). The CDR3 length is 15 residues. The CDR3 bases are TGCAGTGCCCTTGAACTAGCGGGGACGTACAATGAGCAGTTCTTC. It translates to CSALELAGTYNEQFF.

The table lists this clonotype with a count of one. The CDR3 is CASSPPTNEKLFF. The CDR3, as DNA: TGCGCCAGCAGCCCCCCCACTAATGAAAAACTGTTTTTT. The genes are TRBV5-1 and TRBJ1-4, with unresolved D. CDR1 is SGHRS and CDR2 is YFSETQ in the germline V gene. The CDR3 consists of 13 residues. V dropped 4 bases and J dropped 2 bases, with 6 bases sitting between them.

This clonotype was seen more than once but under ten times. The CDR3 protein is CSVEEAQGRYEQYF. For the CDR3, the DNA is TGCAGCGTTGAAGAGGCGCAGGGGAGATACGAGCAGTACTTC. The chain carries TRBV29-1 and TRBJ2-7; TRBD1 might be the D (6 bases). The germline CDR1 and CDR2 sequences are SQVTM and ANQGSEA. V was pared by 0 bases and J by 4 bases, with 13 bases between. The CDR3 extends over 14 amino acids.

The DNA of the CDR3 is TGTGCCAGCAGTTTGGGCCTTAACCCCTACAATGAGCAGTTCTTC. It encodes CASSLGLNPYNEQFF. The gene calls are TRBV12-3 or TRBV12-4 and TRBJ2-1; D is unclear. The V gene lost 3 bases and the J gene lost 2 bases, with 11 bases spanning the gap. CDR3 size: 15 residues.

The chain recombines TRBV30 with TRBJ1-5; no firm D call. The germline gives CDR1 GTSNPN, CDR2 SVGIG (reference sequence). V was trimmed by 0 bases and J by 1 base, leaving 7 bases between them. The CDR3 is 14 residues long. Written as DNA, the CDR3 is TGTGCCTGGAGTGTTTGGGCGAGCAATCAGCCCCAGCATTTT. Translated: CAWSVWASNQPQHF.

The rearrangement links TRBV7-6 to TRBJ2-3, with 9 bases fitting TRBD2. There are 17 residues in the CDR3. Per germline, CDR1 SGHVS and CDR2 FNYEAQ. The junction had 13 bases not matched to a gene; V was cut back by 5 bases and J by 4 bases. Here the CDR3 DNA reads TGTGCCAGCAGCATCCCCGGTGGCGGGAGGGTGGCAGATACGCAGTATTTT. Translation: CASSIPGGGRVADTQYF. Full variable domain (missing parts from reference TRBV7-6 and TRBJ2-3): GAGVSQSPRYKVTKRGQDVALRCDPISGHVSLYWYRQALGQGPEFLTYFNYEAQQDKSGLPNDRFSAERPEGSISTLTIQRTEQRDSAMYRCASSIPGGGRVADTQYFGPGTRLTVL.

The genes are TRBV13 and TRBJ1-1; 7 nucleotides align to TRBD1. The CDR3 is 13 residues long. Germline V CDR1 and CDR2: PRHDT, FYEKMQ (reference sequence). V trimming: 4 bases; J trimming: 4 bases; junction bases outside the gene matches: 3. The CDR3, as DNA: TGTGCCAGCAGCTACAGGGGATCCACTGAAGCTTTCTTT. Encoded protein: CASSYRGSTEAFF.

J is TRBJ2-1 and V is TRBV4-3; 9 bases agree with TRBD2. Germline V lookup: CDR1 LGHNA, CDR2 YSLEER. This CDR3 contains 15 residues. Losses at the gene ends were 4 bases for V and 5 bases for J; bases not matched to a gene: 6. The CDR3 sequence: CASSRISGGDNEQFF. In DNA form, the CDR3 reads TGCGCCAGCAGCCGAATTAGCGGGGGTGACAATGAGCAGTTCTTC.

The chain employs TRBV10-3 and TRBJ1-2; 8 nucleotides align to TRBD1. CDR3 length: 13 residues. Trimming took 7 bases from V and 4 from J; bases not matched to a gene: 5. CDR1 ENHRY and CDR2 SYGVKD come from the germline V gene. The CDR3: CAITRTGSYGYTF. CDR3 DNA: TGTGCCATCACCCGGACAGGGAGCTATGGCTACACCTTC.

The chain recombines TRBV20-1 with TRBJ2-3; TRBD2 might be the D (6 bases). Per the germline V gene, CDR1 is DFQATT and CDR2 is SNEGSKA (reference sequence). CDR3 length equals 14 residues. The germline V and J ends were trimmed by 5 bases and 5 bases, with 17 bases remaining between them. The CDR3 reads CSADRGNREDTQYF. Written as DNA, the CDR3 is TGCAGTGCTGACCGCGGGAACCGAGAAGATACGCAGTATTTT.

The chain combines TRBV2 with TRBJ2-1, with 15 bases lining up with TRBD2. Germline-derived CDR1 and CDR2 are SNHLY and FYNNEI. The CDR3 spans 15 residues. The trim removed 6 bases at V and 9 bases at J, leaving 6 bases unmatched. The CDR3 bases are TGTGCCAGCAGCCGCCGGACTAGCGGGAGGGGTGAGCAGTTCTTC. Protein sequence: CASSRRTSGRGEQFF.

The chain carries TRBV6-6 and TRBJ1-2; possible D gene TRBD1, 6 bases. Germline V gene lookup returns CDR1 MNHNY and CDR2 SVGAGI (reference sequence). This CDR3 comprises 12 residues. Trimming took off 6 bases at V and 7 bases at J, with 12 bases between the two ends. The CDR3, as DNA: TGTGCCAGCAGGCTCGACAGGTCTGGCTACACCTTC. Translated, it gives CASRLDRSGYTF.

Remarks on this clonotype: This may come from a read error, since a much larger clone is one base off. V gene TRBV2 combines with J gene TRBJ1-1, with a possible D match to TRBD1 (5 bases). The V end was cut by 6 bases, the J end by 5 bases, with 16 bases between. The CDR3 loop spans 14 amino acids. CDR1 and CDR2 (germline): SNHLY, FYNNEI. The chain's CDR3 is CASRDKAARTEAFF. The CDR3 DNA reads TGTGCCAGCAGGGACAAGGCCGCGCGGACTGAAGCTTTCTTT.

This chain uses TRBV27 with TRBJ2-7; 7 nucleotides match TRBD2. V shed 5 bases, J shed 5 bases, and the junction held 12 bases outside the gene matches. The CDR3 covers 15 residues. Germline values: CDR1 MNHEY, CDR2 SMNVEV (reference sequence). The CDR3 loop reads CASSPTAGAGDEQYF. The DNA for the CDR3 is TGTGCCAGCAGTCCCACGGCGGGAGCGGGTGACGAGCAGTACTTC.